Each of the 32 T cell receptor beta chains below was sequenced from the same sample in a study of CD8 T cells in Susac syndrome. A quantity of about 0.5 to 1 ug RNA underwent reverse transcription using random hexamers. Via MiXCR, TCRdb re-called the immunoSEQ multiplex PCR reads, giving one row per CDR3 protein. In the table there are a few hundred thousand distinct CDR3 sequences, more than 80% of which are singletons. The material sequenced was CD8+ T cells from PBMCs. The receptors here all came from a human donor with multiple sclerosis.

This clonotype was observed a few times. The chain has TRBV7-3 and TRBJ2-5; 10 bases agree with TRBD2. V shed 2 bases and J 3 bases; nucleotides not matched to a gene: 0. The V gene's germline CDR1 is SGHTA and CDR2 FQGTGA. The CDR3 runs to 14 residues. The CDR3, as DNA: TGTGCCAGCAGCTTACTAGCGGGAGAAGAGACCCAGTACTTC. This encodes CASSLLAGEETQYF.

V usage is TRBV27 and J usage is TRBJ2-1, with 7 bases lining up with TRBD1. Per the germline V gene, CDR1 is MNHEY and CDR2 is SMNVEV (reference sequence). The CDR3 extends over 16 amino acids. The V gene end was trimmed by 5 bases and the J gene end by 2 bases; junction bases not matched to a gene: 9. The CDR3 nucleotides are TGTGCCAGCAGTGACTCATCAGGGGGTCCCTACAATGAGCAGTTCTTC. Encoded protein: CASSDSSGGPYNEQFF.

This chain links TRBV19 with TRBJ1-5; 11 positions match TRBD1. The V segment lost 5 bases and the J segment 5 bases; nucleotides outside the gene matches: 5. The CDR3 covers 15 residues. CDR1 is LNHDA, CDR2 SQIVND, per germline (reference sequence). In DNA form, the CDR3 reads TGTGCCAGTAGTCCCTCGGACAGGGGGCATCAGCCCCAGCATTTT. As protein: CASSPSDRGHQPQHF.

J is TRBJ2-7 and V is TRBV7-6; 11 bases are a match to TRBD2. The CDR3 is made up of 16 amino acids. The ends lost 5 bases at V and 5 bases at J; junction bases unmatched: 11. Germline V CDR1 and CDR2: SGHVS, FNYEAQ. The CDR3 sequence: CASSVHLTSGSNEQYF. The CDR3 DNA reads TGTGCCAGCAGCGTCCATCTCACTAGCGGGAGCAACGAGCAGTACTTC.

The V and J genes are TRBV28 and TRBJ2-1; TRBD2 matches 7 bases. Germline V CDR1 and CDR2: MDHEN, SYDVKM. The CDR3 is 16 amino acids. V lost 6 bases, J lost 8 bases, and 16 bases stayed unmatched. CDR3 bases: TGTGCCAGCAGGGACGGGGACGCGGGAGAGTTGTATGAGCAGTTCTTC. It yields the protein CASRDGDAGELYEQFF.

J is TRBJ1-1 and V is TRBV4-1, with a possible D match to TRBD1 (6 bases). V dropped 0 bases and J dropped 1 base, with 18 bases sitting between them. Germline CDR1 is MGHRA and CDR2 is YSYEKL. This CDR3 has 18 amino acids. CDR3 sequence (DNA): TGCGCCAGCAGCCAAGATTGGAGGCAGGGGTATAGGAACACTGAAGCTTTCTTT. Protein product: CASSQDWRQGYRNTEAFF.

The CDR3 nucleotides read TGTGCCTGGAGCGGACAGGCCTATGGCTACACCTTC. Translated, it gives CAWSGQAYGYTF. V gene TRBV30 combines with J gene TRBJ1-2, with 7 bases matching TRBD1. The CDR3 runs 12 residues. V shed 3 bases, J shed 4 bases, and the junction held 2 bases outside the gene matches. The germline V gene encodes CDR1 GTSNPN and CDR2 SVGIG (reference sequence).

V is TRBV29-1 and J is TRBJ2-2, with 10 bases aligning to TRBD1. Per germline, CDR1 SQVTM and CDR2 ANQGSEA. CDR3 length: 15 amino acids. Trimming at V came to 3 bases and at J to 5 bases, leaving 6 bases not matched to a gene. The CDR3 DNA follows: TGCAGCGTTGAGGGACAGGGGATTGGTACCGGGGAGCTGTTTTTT. This translates into CSVEGQGIGTGELFF.

J is TRBJ2-7 and V is TRBV12-5; D is uncertain. Germline V gene data show CDR1 as LGHNT and CDR2 as FRNRAP. This CDR3 is 12 amino acids long. Trimming shortened V by 0 bases and J by 4 bases, and 4 bases separated the two germline ends. This CDR3 is CASGLVLYEQYF. CDR3 nucleotides: TGTGCTAGTGGTTTGGTACTTTACGAGCAGTACTTC.

This clonotype is a singleton in its sample. The chain joins TRBV5-6 to TRBJ2-5, with 8 bases identical to TRBD1. Germline V gene lookup returns CDR1 SGHDT and CDR2 YYEEEE. The junction had 8 bases not matched to a gene; V was cut back by 2 bases and J by 5 bases. The CDR3 is made up of 15 amino acids. The CDR3 loop is CASSFPPGGGETQYF. In DNA form, the CDR3 reads TGTGCCAGCAGCTTTCCCCCAGGGGGCGGTGAGACCCAGTACTTC.

The chain employs TRBV5-6 and TRBJ1-1; D gene uncertain. The CDR3 contains 15 residues. Germline CDR1 is SGHDT and CDR2 is YYEEEE. Trimming took 0 bases from V and 1 from J, leaving 10 bases between them. CDR3 nucleotide sequence: TGTGCCAGCAGCTTGGAGGTGGGCCCGAACACTGAAGCTTTCTTT. Translation gives CASSLEVGPNTEAFF.

V usage is TRBV20-1 and J usage is TRBJ2-5; 9 bases agree with TRBD1. V was clipped by 5 bases and J by 3 bases; unmatched bases: 10. The germline V gene has CDR1 DFQATT and CDR2 SNEGSKA (reference sequence). This CDR3 comprises 15 residues. CDR3 in amino acids: CSAPGTGYWEETQYF. The CDR3, as DNA: TGCAGTGCTCCAGGGACAGGGTATTGGGAAGAGACCCAGTACTTC.

A single count supports this clonotype. The CDR3 DNA follows: TGTGCCAGCAGCGCGGACTGGATCCCCTACGAGCAGTACTTC. The encoded protein is CASSADWIPYEQYF. This chain joins TRBV9 and TRBJ2-7; perhaps TRBD2 as D (5 bases). The V end lost 3 bases, the J end lost 2 bases, and 12 bases lay between the germline ends. CDR1 and CDR2 from the germline V gene are SGDLS and YYNGEE. This CDR3 has 14 residues.

The V and J genes are TRBV15 and TRBJ2-1; D remains unclear. Deletions cut 10 bases from V and 6 bases from J, with 13 bases between. The CDR3 contains 12 residues. In germline, CDR1 is LNHNV, CDR2 YYDKDF (reference sequence). CDR3 protein: CASEDHSNEQFF. Here the CDR3 DNA reads TGTGCCAGCGAGGACCATTCCAATGAGCAGTTCTTC.

The rearrangement uses TRBV4-1 and TRBJ1-4; 7 bases are a match to TRBD1. Trimming at V came to 3 bases and at J to 4 bases, leaving 8 bases not matched to a gene. Germline V gene sequence: CDR1 MGHRA, CDR2 YSYEKL. The CDR3 runs 16 residues. CDR3 amino acids: CASSQERTGYNEKLFF. DNA for the CDR3: TGCGCCAGCAGCCAGGAGAGGACAGGATATAATGAAAAACTGTTTTTT.

The chain has TRBV4-1 and TRBJ1-4; D unclear. The ends were cut back, 1 base at V and 2 bases at J, with 17 bases in the middle. Germline assignment: CDR1 MGHRA and CDR2 YSYEKL. The length of the CDR3 is 18 residues. The chain's CDR3 is CASSQALLRARTNEKLFF. The CDR3 nucleotides are TGCGCCAGCAGCCAAGCCCTCTTAAGGGCTCGTACTAATGAAAAACTGTTTTTT.

The chain couples TRBV27 to TRBJ2-1; 10 nucleotides match TRBD1. The CDR3 loop spans 14 amino acids. V gave up 6 bases and J gave up 3 bases; unmatched junction bases: 2. Germline V lookup: CDR1 MNHEY, CDR2 SMNVEV (reference sequence). The CDR3 nucleotides read TGTGCCAGCAGAAGGGACAGGGGCTACAATGAGCAGTTCTTC. This translates into CASRRDRGYNEQFF.

The chain recombines TRBV9 with TRBJ2-6; possible D gene TRBD2, 6 bases. The CDR3 covers 14 residues. Germline V gene lookup returns CDR1 SGDLS and CDR2 YYNGEE. V was pared by 3 bases and J by 3 bases, with 7 bases between. CDR3 loop: CASSAGVGANVLTF. As DNA, the CDR3 is TGTGCCAGCAGCGCGGGGGTTGGGGCCAACGTCCTGACTTTC.

V usage is TRBV29-1 and J usage is TRBJ2-7; D is unresolved. Germline V CDR1 and CDR2: SQVTM, ANQGSEA. The CDR3 contains 13 residues. With 2 bases removed from V and 2 bases from J, the gap between germline ends came to 10 bases. The CDR3: CSVETRATYEQYF. The CDR3 coding sequence is TGCAGCGTTGAAACCCGGGCCACCTACGAGCAGTACTTC.

The V gene is TRBV6-1, the J gene TRBJ1-1; TRBD1 might be the D (6 bases). CDR1 is MNHNS and CDR2 is SASEGT in the germline V gene. V was trimmed by 6 bases and J by 2 bases, leaving 22 bases between them. CDR3 length: 17 residues. The CDR3 sequence is CASRPIYETGGNTEAFF. CDR3 coding DNA: TGTGCCAGCAGACCCATATATGAGACAGGAGGCAACACTGAAGCTTTCTTT.

The rearrangement uses TRBV28 and TRBJ1-5; no definite D call. The germline V and J ends were trimmed by 6 bases and 4 bases, with 13 bases remaining between them. The CDR3 runs to 14 residues. Per the germline V gene, CDR1 is MDHEN and CDR2 is SYDVKM. The DNA of the CDR3 is TGTGCCAGCAGCCCCGAGTGGGGAAATCAGCCCCAGCATTTT. Residues: CASSPEWGNQPQHF.

The CDR3 loop reads CASERRGTDTQYF. The CDR3 DNA is TGTGCCAGCGAACGGAGGGGCACAGATACGCAGTATTTT. V is TRBV28 and J is TRBJ2-3, with a weak D call TRBD2 (6 bases). The germline V and J ends were trimmed by 8 bases and 1 base, with 10 bases remaining between them. The CDR3 is 13 amino acids. Germline CDR1 reads MDHEN; CDR2 reads SYDVKM.

The rearrangement joins TRBV19 to TRBJ2-5; 7 bases align to TRBD1. Germline trimming cut 7 bases from V and 5 bases from J; bases unmatched to any gene: 7. CDR1 and CDR2 (germline): LNHDA, SQIVND (reference sequence). The CDR3 loop spans 13 amino acids. CDR3 protein: CASTGTARETQYF. CDR3 bases: TGTGCCAGTACTGGGACAGCGCGGGAGACCCAGTACTTC.

V is TRBV30 and J is TRBJ1-6; D call uncertain. The V gene's germline CDR1 is GTSNPN and CDR2 SVGIG (reference sequence). The CDR3 length is 15 residues. Between the trimmed V and J ends, which lost 4 bases and 0 bases, there was a span of 10 bases. The CDR3 DNA reads TGTGCCTGGACCACTACGAGCTCCTATAATTCACCCCTCCACTTT. It translates to CAWTTTSSYNSPLHF. Variable domain in full (rest from reference TRBV30 and TRBJ1-6): SQTIHQWPATLVQPVGSPLSLECTVEGTSNPNLYWYRQAAGRGLQLLFYSVGIGQISSEVPQNLSASRPQDRQFILSSKKLLLSDSGFYLCAWTTTSSYNSPLHFGNGTRLTVT.

The V and J genes are TRBV2 and TRBJ2-3, with a possible D match to TRBD1 (8 bases). V was shortened by 10 bases and J by 6 bases, with 20 bases between the two germline ends. CDR1 is SNHLY, CDR2 FYNNEI, per germline. The CDR3 totals 14 residues. The chain's CDR3 is CATRGLGGADTQYF. DNA of the CDR3: TGTGCCACCAGGGGGCTGGGGGGGGCGGATACGCAGTATTTT.

V is TRBV7-2 and J is TRBJ1-4; D gene uncertain. With 6 bases removed from V and 4 bases from J, the gap between germline ends came to 6 bases. Germline V gives CDR1 SGHTA, CDR2 FQGNSA. There are 12 residues in the CDR3. The CDR3 protein is CASRPNNEKLFF. CDR3 in DNA: TGTGCCAGCAGGCCTAATAATGAAAAACTGTTTTTT.

This rearrangement joins TRBV7-9 to TRBJ1-1, with D possibly being TRBD1 (6 bases). Trimming cost V 11 bases and J 3 bases, with 22 bases left between them. Germline CDR1 reads SEHNR; CDR2 reads FQNEAQ (reference sequence). The CDR3 is 15 residues long. The CDR3 loop reads CADRGTTETDTEAFF. The CDR3 nucleotides read TGTGCCGACCGGGGGACAACTGAGACCGACACTGAAGCTTTCTTT.

DNA for the CDR3: TGCGCCAGCAGCTTTTTGTGGGAGGGGTTGGATACGCAGTATTTT. Amino acid sequence: CASSFLWEGLDTQYF. The chain recombines TRBV5-1 with TRBJ2-3; TRBD2 agrees at 7 bases. The CDR3 runs 15 residues. Germline CDR1 and CDR2: SGHRS and YFSETQ. The V segment lost 2 bases and the J segment 6 bases; nucleotides outside the gene matches: 9.

The genes are TRBV18 and TRBJ2-7, with D perhaps TRBD2 (5 bases). Per the germline V gene, CDR1 is KGHSH and CDR2 is LQKENI. V lost 3 bases and J lost 2, with 11 bases in between. This CDR3 is 14 amino acids long. CDR3 nucleotides: TGTGCCAGCTCACCGTCGGAGGAACCCTACGAGCAGTACTTC. Translation: CASSPSEEPYEQYF. Combining the CDR3 with reference TRBV18 and TRBJ2-7 gives the whole variable domain NAGVMQNPRHLVRRRGQEARLRCSPMKGHSHVYWYRQLPEEGLKFMVYLQKENIIDESGMPKERFSAEFPKEGPSILRIQQVVRGDSAAYFCASSPSEEPYEQYFGPGTRLTVT.

This clonotype was recorded once. The CDR3, as DNA: TGTGCCAGCAGCTTAGGACTATCCACAGATACGCAGTATTTT. Translating it yields CASSLGLSTDTQYF. This sequence joins TRBV5-6 and TRBJ2-3; D is perhaps TRBD2 (6 bases). Trimming removed 2 bases at V and 2 bases at J, with 9 bases between. The CDR3 length is 14 residues. Germline V gives CDR1 SGHDT, CDR2 YYEEEE.

The chain is built from TRBV9 and TRBJ1-4, with 7 nucleotides matching TRBD1. J was trimmed by 10 bases and V by 2 bases; bases with no gene match: 8. The CDR3 length is 14 residues. Looked up from germline, CDR1 is SGDLS and CDR2 is YYNGEE. DNA for the CDR3: TGTGCCAGCAGCGTCGAGGACAGGTTCGGAAAACTGTTTTTT. It yields the protein CASSVEDRFGKLFF.

Comment on this clonotype: One junction end does not reproduce the germline sequence, and a read error may be involved. The V gene is TRBV6-1, the J gene TRBJ1-2, with TRBD1 as a possible D gene (5 bases). Germline CDR1 and CDR2: MNHNS and SASEGT. The CDR3 runs 16 residues. The CDR3 is CASSELIGGVDGGYAF. The CDR3 DNA reads as TGTGCCAGCAGTGAATTGATCGGGGGGGTAGATGGTGGCTATGCCTTC.